This T cell receptor beta chain was obtained from a study of blood T cells in healthy people across ages. This clonotype was seen more than once but under ten times. Those donating, healthy Caucasian individuals from Russia, were aged about 6 to 95. The authors extracted at least 6 micrograms of total RNA per sample. The use of a sample-barcoded 5' primer and a J-beta primer mix characterized a second PCR of roughly 6 to 11 cycles. Each CDR3 protein is one row after TCRdb ran MiXCR on the 5' RACE reads. This table has about 1 million distinct CDR3 sequences, over 35% appearing once. This CDR3 comprises 17 residues. V trimming: 2 bases; J trimming: 1 base; junction bases outside the gene matches: 7. CDR1 is MNHNY and CDR2 is SVGAGI in the germline V gene (reference sequence).

This TCR derives from a woman in her sixties or seventies in good health. Specimen: blood. The chain uses TRBV6-6 and TRBJ2-3, with 9 positions matching TRBD1. The CDR3 region is CASSYVFRDRGTDTQYF. The CDR3 nucleotides are TGTGCCAGCAGTTACGTCTTCCGGGACAGGGGCACAGATACGCAGTATTTT.